What follows are 5 T cell receptor beta chains derived from one specimen sequenced in a study of T cell changes during pregnancy in multiple sclerosis. TCRdb's copy holds only in-frame clones and misses some; the assay was immunoSEQ multiplex PCR. Among some 52,000 clones listed, around 92% were seen once. The sample here was CD4+ T cells from peripheral blood mononuclear cells, taken in the third trimester of pregnancy. The receptor set was obtained from a female donor with multiple sclerosis, enrolled in a pregnancy study.

J is TRBJ1-2 and V is TRBV25-1, with 7 bases matching TRBD1. The CDR3 covers 14 residues. Germline CDR1 MGHDK, CDR2 SYGVNS. Trimming at V came to 1 base and at J to 3 bases, leaving 2 bases not matched to a gene. The CDR3: CASSESGQHYGYTF. DNA for the CDR3: TGTGCCAGCAGTGAATCGGGACAGCACTATGGCTACACCTTC.

V usage is TRBV19 and J usage is TRBJ1-1; 7 positions match TRBD1. The germline CDR1 and CDR2 sequences are LNHDA and SQIVND (reference sequence). This CDR3 contains 16 residues. Losses at the gene ends were 8 bases for V and 1 base for J; bases not matched to a gene: 13. In DNA form, the CDR3 reads TGTGCCAGTGCGAATATACCGGGACAGAAGAACACTGAAGCTTTCTTT. It is translated as CASANIPGQKNTEAFF.

This clone was counted between two and nine times. This rearrangement joins TRBV4-1 to TRBJ2-1; D gene unclear. The CDR3 loop spans 15 amino acids. V was pared by 5 bases and J by 0 bases, with 11 bases between. Germline assignment: CDR1 MGHRA and CDR2 YSYEKL. The CDR3 spells CASSAARSSYNEQFF. In DNA, the CDR3 is TGCGCCAGCAGCGCGGCGCGGAGCTCCTACAATGAGCAGTTCTTC.

This clone was recorded once. The chain uses TRBV28 and TRBJ2-5; possibly TRBD1 for D (6 bases). The CDR3 covers 17 residues. V lost 5 bases to trimming and J lost 3 bases, with 22 bases between them. Germline V gene data show CDR1 as MDHEN and CDR2 as SYDVKM. The CDR3 DNA reads as TGTGCCAGCAGTCGACCTCACCCATACGGGACAAAAGAGACCCAGTACTTC. Its protein is CASSRPHPYGTKETQYF.

The J gene is TRBJ1-4, the V gene TRBV5-1; the match to TRBD1 covers 9 bases. Trimming took 4 bases from V and 6 from J; bases not matched to a gene: 4. The CDR3 is 14 residues long. The germline gives CDR1 SGHRS, CDR2 YFSETQ. In DNA, the CDR3 is TGCGCCAGCAGCAAACAGGGGGCGGATGAAAAACTGTTTTTT. It codes for CASSKQGADEKLFF.